These T cell receptor beta chains were read from a single sample in a study of T cells in Graves' hyperthyroidism and ophthalmopathy. TCRdb re-called the multiplex PCR reads with MiXCR, one entry per CDR3 protein. This sample carries 300,000 to 450,000 distinct CDR3 sequences, around 14% of them seen once, and the ten largest clones take about 11%. The sample comprised blood. The receptors shown here come from a woman in her sixties or seventies with Graves' hyperthyroidism. Both conserved end residues are part of each CDR3. Fields, in order: V gene, CDR3 length, CDR3 protein.

V gene: TRBV10-2
CDR3 length: 15
CDR3 protein: CASSDPGSGANVLTF

V gene: TRBV11-3
CDR3 length: 13
CDR3 protein: CASSLGDKREQFF

V gene: TRBV7-8
CDR3 length: 13
CDR3 protein: CASSYLGNGELFF

V gene: TRBV20-1
CDR3 length: 14
CDR3 protein: CSARGLAGTDTQYF

V gene: TRBV12-5
CDR3 length: 15
CDR3 protein: CASGPSRWGGYGYTF

V gene: TRBV7-9
CDR3 length: 13
CDR3 protein: CAVRGGSTDTQYF

V gene: TRBV28
CDR3 length: 15
CDR3 protein: CASRRGTGDRHTQYF

V gene: TRBV20-1
CDR3 length: 16
CDR3 protein: CSATGTSGRAGDTQYF

V gene: TRBV27
CDR3 length: 15
CDR3 protein: CASSLASPGTDTQYF

V gene: TRBV11-2
CDR3 length: 17
CDR3 protein: CASSLRSGQGGTYEQYF

V gene: TRBV11-2
CDR3 length: 15
CDR3 protein: CASSSFGTGREKLFF

V gene: TRBV5-1
CDR3 length: 14
CDR3 protein: CASSDGQGDQPQHF

V gene: TRBV7-2
CDR3 length: 16
CDR3 protein: CASSAGLAGPGSEQFF

V gene: TRBV24-1
CDR3 length: 14
CDR3 protein: CATSDFGGVHGYTF

V gene: TRBV12-3/TRBV12-4
CDR3 length: 18
CDR3 protein: CASRPSSLREERTGELFF

V gene: TRBV10-3
CDR3 length: 16
CDR3 protein: CAISEDRGTNNSPLHF

V gene: TRBV5-1
CDR3 length: 16
CDR3 protein: CASSYFSGRTTGELFF

V gene: TRBV19
CDR3 length: 15
CDR3 protein: CASTGQPRSTDTQYF

V gene: TRBV12-3/TRBV12-4
CDR3 length: 20
CDR3 protein: CASSSTGLAGGLKTGETQYF

V gene: TRBV6-1
CDR3 length: 18
CDR3 protein: CASSPQLGAGGNTGELFF

V gene: TRBV12-3/TRBV12-4
CDR3 length: 14
CDR3 protein: CASRPTDRLYGYTF

V gene: TRBV11-2
CDR3 length: 15
CDR3 protein: CASSTGSGRVETQYF

V gene: TRBV5-8
CDR3 length: 14
CDR3 protein: CASSSSTVFYEQYF

V gene: TRBV18
CDR3 length: 12
CDR3 protein: CASSPGDSPLHF

V gene: TRBV12-3/TRBV12-4
CDR3 length: 15
CDR3 protein: CASSYGQTSGNTIYF

V gene: TRBV2
CDR3 length: 14
CDR3 protein: CASRGTVSGNTIYF

V gene: TRBV28
CDR3 length: 14
CDR3 protein: CASSSGQPNQPQHF

V gene: TRBV12-3/TRBV12-4
CDR3 length: 17
CDR3 protein: CASRKTGGQKIYNEQFF

V gene: TRBV20-1
CDR3 length: 13
CDR3 protein: CSARLTVAYEQYF

V gene: TRBV7-6
CDR3 length: 14
CDR3 protein: CASSLGHFQETQYF

V gene: TRBV4-1
CDR3 length: 15
CDR3 protein: CASSQGIEVRYEQYF

V gene: TRBV20-1
CDR3 length: 15
CDR3 protein: CSATRLAGASDTQYF

V gene: TRBV11-2
CDR3 length: 12
CDR3 protein: CASRGGGLEQFF

V gene: TRBV7-9
CDR3 length: 15
CDR3 protein: CASSLEGPSYNEQFF

V gene: TRBV27
CDR3 length: 16
CDR3 protein: CASSFILGVGTDTQYF

V gene: TRBV5-1
CDR3 length: 15
CDR3 protein: CASSLAIGASYEQYF

V gene: TRBV6-1
CDR3 length: 13
CDR3 protein: CASCGQGLDTQYF

V gene: TRBV5-1
CDR3 length: 15
CDR3 protein: CASSLVVGGANEQFF

V gene: TRBV7-9
CDR3 length: 15
CDR3 protein: CASSLGGPRNSPLHF

V gene: TRBV28
CDR3 length: 15
CDR3 protein: CASSGLGVAKNIQYF

V gene: TRBV18
CDR3 length: 15
CDR3 protein: CASSLGPNSNQPQHF

V gene: TRBV7-8
CDR3 length: 16
CDR3 protein: CASSLARLASSYEQYF

V gene: TRBV18
CDR3 length: 16
CDR3 protein: CASSPPGGEAYNEQFF

V gene: TRBV6-1
CDR3 length: 12
CDR3 protein: CASSEGAYTQYF

V gene: TRBV11-3
CDR3 length: 16
CDR3 protein: CASSSGLGEIQETQYF

V gene: TRBV20-1
CDR3 length: 16
CDR3 protein: CSARDSWTGGMETQYF

V gene: TRBV10-1
CDR3 length: 14
CDR3 protein: CASSESGRRDTQYF

V gene: TRBV18
CDR3 length: 14
CDR3 protein: CASSPLMMNTEAFF

V gene: TRBV6-1
CDR3 length: 13
CDR3 protein: CASSRDMQETQYF

V gene: TRBV3-1
CDR3 length: 16
CDR3 protein: CASSRHDERPQETQYF

V gene: TRBV2
CDR3 length: 12
CDR3 protein: CASHRGRVEQFF

V gene: TRBV12-5
CDR3 length: 12
CDR3 protein: CASGGVAGELFF

V gene: TRBV10-3
CDR3 length: 16
CDR3 protein: CAISDSGTAFSYEQYF